One and the same sample provided the 24 T cell receptor beta chains below, sequenced in a study of blood T cell repertoires in COVID-19. Repertoires were generated with immunoSEQ multiplex PCR, while TCRdb's copy carries only in-frame clones and drops some. The table records around 160,000 clones, approximately 86% of them present only once. Sequenced: peripheral blood. All receptors derive from a man in his sixties with acute or convalescent COVID-19.

Comments on this clone: This CDR3 is also generated by other DNA sequences in the sample. This rearrangement joins TRBV5-1 to TRBJ2-1; tentatively, D is TRBD2 (6 bases). V was pared by 0 bases and J by 0 bases, with 10 bases between. Per the germline V gene, CDR1 is SGHRS and CDR2 is YFSETQ. The CDR3 contains 16 residues. This chain's CDR3 is CASSLGAGSSYNEQFF. For the CDR3, the DNA is TGCGCCAGCAGCTTGGGGGCGGGAAGCTCCTACAATGAGCAGTTCTTC.

The table lists this clone with a few counts. This chain connects TRBV4-1 to TRBJ1-2, with a weak D call TRBD1 (6 bases). The CDR3 runs to 17 residues. The V gene's germline CDR1 is MGHRA and CDR2 YSYEKL. V lost 1 base to trimming and J lost 4 bases, with 19 bases between them. DNA of the CDR3: TGCGCCAGCAGCCAAGGAAGGAGAACCGGGACACTCTATGGCTACACCTTC. Protein: CASSQGRRTGTLYGYTF.

The V gene is TRBV5-1, the J gene TRBJ2-1, with TRBD2 matching over 13 bases. The CDR3 extends over 16 amino acids. Germline V lookup: CDR1 SGHRS, CDR2 YFSETQ. J was trimmed by 5 bases and V by 3 bases; bases with no gene match: 5. In nucleotides, the CDR3 is TGCGCCAGCAGCTGGGGACTAGCGGGGCGGGACAATGAGCAGTTCTTC. Its protein product is CASSWGLAGRDNEQFF.

This clone was counted between two and nine times. J is TRBJ1-2 and V is TRBV18, with 10 bases identical to TRBD1. The V segment lost 2 bases and the J segment 8 bases; nucleotides outside the gene matches: 17. This CDR3 comprises 18 residues. Germline CDR1 KGHSH, CDR2 LQKENI. The DNA of the CDR3 is TGTGCCAGCTCACCATTGAGGCCGGAGACAGGGGGCGCTGAGGGCTACACCTTC. This codes for CASSPLRPETGGAEGYTF. The full variable domain, rest sourced from reference TRBV18 and TRBJ1-2, is NAGVMQNPRHLVRRRGQEARLRCSPMKGHSHVYWYRQLPEEGLKFMVYLQKENIIDESGMPKERFSAEFPKEGPSILRIQQVVRGDSAAYFCASSPLRPETGGAEGYTFGSGTRLTVV.

The chain combines TRBV14 with TRBJ1-2; TRBD1 aligns across 8 bases. V shed 2 bases, J shed 6 bases, and the junction held 2 bases outside the gene matches. Per germline, CDR1 SGHDN and CDR2 FVKESK. CDR3 length equals 13 residues. The CDR3 bases are TGTGCCAGCAGCCAAAGACAGGGGAATGGCTACACCTTC. The encoded protein is CASSQRQGNGYTF.

On this clone: This may stem from a read error, because a much larger clone lies one nucleotide away. At the DNA level, this CDR3 is encoded by other sequences in the same sample as well. The J gene is TRBJ1-4, the V gene TRBV27; no definite D call. Germline CDR1 is MNHEY and CDR2 is SMNVEV (reference sequence). V lost 3 bases and J 6 bases, leaving 8 bases between the germline ends. CDR3 size: 13 residues. CDR3 nucleotides: TGTGCCAGCAGTTTTGGCGGGGATGAAAAACTGTTTTTT. Its translation: CASSFGGDEKLFF.

The rearrangement joins TRBV6-1 to TRBJ1-5, with D unresolved. The CDR3 totals 16 residues. Looked up from germline, CDR1 is MNHNS and CDR2 is SASEGT. Trimming shortened V by 2 bases and J by 4 bases, and 15 bases separated the two germline ends. CDR3 protein: CASSEYGVGGNQPQHF. The CDR3 DNA reads TGTGCCAGCAGTGAATATGGGGTTGGAGGGAATCAGCCCCAGCATTTT.

The chain is built from TRBV20-1 and TRBJ1-2, with D perhaps matching TRBD1 (5 bases). Germline V lookup: CDR1 DFQATT, CDR2 SNEGSKA (reference sequence). The CDR3 spans 11 residues. The CDR3 DNA is TGCAGGCAGGACACTAACTATGGCTACACCTTC. Amino acids: CRQDTNYGYTF.

The chain joins TRBV24-1 to TRBJ2-1; 9 bases line up with TRBD1. J lost 7 bases, V lost 1 base, and 4 bases had no gene match. Per germline, CDR1 KGHDR and CDR2 SFDVKD. This CDR3 spans 15 amino acids. The CDR3, as DNA: TGTGCCACCAGTGATTTCGAGACAGGGGGGAATGAGCAGTTCTTC. Its protein is CATSDFETGGNEQFF.

The rearrangement joins TRBV14 to TRBJ1-2, with 9 positions matching TRBD1. This CDR3 has 14 amino acids. Germline values: CDR1 SGHDN, CDR2 FVKESK. V lost 5 bases, J lost 6 bases, and 7 bases stayed unmatched. The CDR3 nucleotides are TGTGCCAGCAGCAAAACAGGGGGCAGGGATGGCTACACCTTC. This sequence encodes CASSKTGGRDGYTF.

The chain links TRBV18 to TRBJ2-5, with D maybe TRBD2 (5 bases). The CDR3 is made up of 14 amino acids. V was trimmed by 1 base and J by 5 bases, leaving 11 bases between them. Germline V CDR1 and CDR2: KGHSH, LQKENI. The DNA of the CDR3 is TGTGCCAGCTCACCACTGGACGGGGATGAGACCCAGTACTTC. Amino acids: CASSPLDGDETQYF. Looking up the rest from reference TRBV18 and TRBJ2-5 gives the full variable domain: NAGVMQNPRHLVRRRGQEARLRCSPMKGHSHVYWYRQLPEEGLKFMVYLQKENIIDESGMPKERFSAEFPKEGPSILRIQQVVRGDSAAYFCASSPLDGDETQYFGPGTRLLVL.

The CDR3 region has the DNA TGTGCCAGCAGTGACTCAAAGGGGCGCCCCGACACTGAAGCTTTCTTT. This codes for CASSDSKGRPDTEAFF. The V call is TRBV6-4, the J call TRBJ1-1; D is perhaps TRBD1 (5 bases). Germline assignment: CDR1 MRHNA and CDR2 SNTAGT. Trimming shortened V by 0 bases and J by 3 bases, and 14 bases separated the two germline ends. There are 16 residues in the CDR3.

This clone was recorded once. The rearrangement joins TRBV4-1 to TRBJ1-5; TRBD1 aligns across 7 bases. Unmatched junction bases numbered 6, after V lost 3 bases and J lost 7 bases. In germline, CDR1 is MGHRA, CDR2 YSYEKL. The CDR3 contains 14 residues. CDR3 coding DNA: TGCGCCAGCAGCCAGGCTACAGGGGCCCAGCCCCAGCATTTT. It translates to CASSQATGAQPQHF.

The gene calls are TRBV5-8 and TRBJ2-2, with 7 positions matching TRBD1. CDR3 length: 14 amino acids. Unmatched junction bases numbered 2, after V lost 0 bases and J lost 6 bases. The germline V gene has CDR1 SGHTS and CDR2 YDEGEE. The CDR3 reads CASSLEGAAGELFF. In nucleotides, the CDR3 is TGTGCCAGCAGCTTGGAGGGGGCGGCCGGGGAGCTGTTTTTT. Full variable domain (outside the CDR3, taken from reference TRBV5-8 and TRBJ2-2): EAGVTQSPTHLIKTRGQQATLRCSPISGHTSVYWYQQALGLGLQFLLWYDEGEERNRGNFPPRFSGRQFPNYSSELNVNALELEDSALYLCASSLEGAAGELFFGEGSRLTVL.

The J gene is TRBJ1-1, the V gene TRBV12-3 or TRBV12-4; tentatively, D is TRBD1 (5 bases). Trimming took 2 bases from V and 4 from J, leaving 8 bases between them. The CDR3 loop spans 13 amino acids. This CDR3 is CASSLSGGTEAFF. In DNA form, the CDR3 reads TGTGCCAGCAGTTTATCGGGGGGCACTGAAGCTTTCTTT.

The chain recombines TRBV11-3 with TRBJ2-3; D is undetermined. V lost 3 bases, J lost 1 base, and 5 bases lay in between. CDR1 is SGHNT, CDR2 YENEEA, per germline. CDR3 length: 13 residues. The CDR3 protein is CASSFLRTDTQYF. Written as DNA, the CDR3 is TGTGCCAGCAGCTTCCTCCGCACAGATACGCAGTATTTT.

The chain has TRBV6-5 and TRBJ1-6; 10 bases map to TRBD1. Germline V CDR1 and CDR2: MNHEY, SVGAGI. CDR3 size: 15 residues. V gave up 4 bases and J gave up 8 bases; unmatched junction bases: 5. The CDR3, as DNA: TGTGCCAGCAGTTCCGACAGGGGGCATCATTCACCCCTCCACTTT. Its translation is CASSSDRGHHSPLHF.

The rearrangement links TRBV4-1 to TRBJ1-1, with D unclear. This CDR3 comprises 13 residues. Trimming pared 5 bases from V and 7 bases from J, leaving 14 bases between. In germline, CDR1 is MGHRA, CDR2 YSYEKL. For the CDR3, the DNA is TGCGCCAGCAGCGTTAGGTTTGGAGTTGAAGCTTTCTTT. Amino acid sequence: CASSVRFGVEAFF.

The rearrangement links TRBV14 to TRBJ2-1; D gene ambiguous. Looked up from germline, CDR1 is SGHDN and CDR2 is FVKESK. The V end lost 1 base, the J end lost 5 bases, and 12 bases lay between the germline ends. The CDR3 totals 15 residues. CDR3 region: CASSQGPAVHNEQFF. As DNA, the CDR3 is TGTGCCAGCAGCCAAGGGCCGGCGGTACACAATGAGCAGTTCTTC.

This clone showed up just a few times. Written as DNA, the CDR3 is TGCGCCAGCAGCCCCCTAGAGACCGGGGAGCTGTTTTTT. Translation gives CASSPLETGELFF. The rearrangement joins TRBV5-1 to TRBJ2-2; D gene unclear. V lost 4 bases and J lost 5, with 9 bases in between. Germline V gives CDR1 SGHRS, CDR2 YFSETQ. This CDR3 is built from 13 residues.

This clone occurred a few times. The same CDR3 is also encoded by other DNA sequences in this sample. The J gene is TRBJ1-2, the V gene TRBV2; tentatively, D is TRBD1 (6 bases). This CDR3 has 13 amino acids. Germline CDR1 reads SNHLY; CDR2 reads FYNNEI. Trimming cost V 5 bases and J 2 bases, with 9 bases left between them. CDR3 sequence reads: CASSPQGNYGYTF. The CDR3 DNA follows: TGTGCCAGCAGTCCACAGGGCAACTATGGCTACACCTTC.

The chain couples TRBV15 to TRBJ2-7; no clear D. V was shortened by 1 base and J by 8 bases, with 15 bases between the two germline ends. Germline V gene lookup returns CDR1 LNHNV and CDR2 YYDKDF (reference sequence). CDR3 length: 14 amino acids. Here the CDR3 reads CATSRAIPATQQYF. The CDR3 region has the DNA TGTGCCACCAGCAGAGCGATCCCCGCTACGCAGCAGTACTTC.

The gene calls are TRBV27 and TRBJ2-1; 7 bases match TRBD1. Germline V CDR1 and CDR2: MNHEY, SMNVEV (reference sequence). This CDR3 region has 16 residues. J gave up 9 bases and V 2 bases, and 13 bases lay outside the gene matches. The CDR3 DNA sequence: TGTGCCAGCAGTTTAAAAGGGGGCCGGTTCATGGGTGAGCAGTTCTTC. Translating it yields CASSLKGGRFMGEQFF.

This chain links TRBV5-4 with TRBJ2-5; 9 bases fit TRBD2. Germline V gives CDR1 SGHNT, CDR2 YYREEE (reference sequence). CDR3 size: 16 residues. V dropped 3 bases and J dropped 4; count of bases not matched to a gene: 10. CDR3 coding DNA: TGTGCCAGCAGCTCAAGGCGGGAGGGCCTAGTAGAGACCCAGTACTTC. Amino acid sequence: CASSSRREGLVETQYF.